The rows below give T cell receptor beta chains drawn from one sample of a study of CD8+CD57+ T cells in acquired aplastic anemia. Via MiXCR, TCRdb re-called the reads, giving one row per CDR3 protein. The repertoire includes 270,000 or so distinct CDR3 sequences, approximately 79% of them detected once, and 40% to 55% sits in the top ten. The sequencing input was sorted CD4+, CD8+, or CD8+CD57+ T cells (not recorded which) from PBMCs. The origin of the receptors is a human donor with aplastic anemia. Both conserved end residues are part of each CDR3. The order of the fields is V gene, D gene, clone size, J gene, CDR3 DNA, CDR3 protein. D genes are given only for firm matches. Expanded clones get a size class; other rows say once, few or many, or leave the size out.

V: TRBV7-6; D: -; size: -; J: TRBJ2-3; DNA: TGTGCCAGCAGCTTAGCGCGAGGACCCGATACGCAGGCTTTT; CDR3: CASSLARGPDTQAF
V: TRBV7-6; D: TRBD1; size: once; J: TRBJ2-5; DNA: TGTGCCAGCAGCTCAGGCAGGGGGAATGAACCCCTGCACTTC; CDR3: CASSSGRGNEPLHF
V: TRBV11-1; D: TRBD2; size: -; J: TRBJ2-2; DNA: TGTGCTAGCAGCTTACTAGCGCTGGACACCGGGGAGCTGTTTTTT; CDR3: CASSLLALDTGELFF
V: TRBV10-3; D: -; size: few; J: TRBJ2-1; DNA: TGTGCCATCAGTGACGGCAGGGCAAGCAACAATGAGCAGTTCTTC; CDR3: CAISDGRASNNEQFF
V: TRBV7-6; D: TRBD1; size: once; J: TRBJ2-3; DNA: TGTGCCAGCAGCTCCGGCACAGGGGTTCACACCGTTACGCAGTATTTT; CDR3: CASSSGTGVHTVTQYF
V: TRBV4-3; D: -; size: -; J: TRBJ2-1; DNA: TGCGCCAGCAGCCACCTAGGCAGATACAATGAGCAGTTCTTC; CDR3: CASSHLGRYNEQFF
V: TRBV7-8; D: -; size: -; J: TRBJ2-3; DNA: TGTGCCAGCGGGGACGGGGGGCCAGAGACAGAGTATTTT; CDR3: CASGDGGPETEYF
V: TRBV2; D: -; size: -; J: TRBJ2-1; DNA: TGTGCCAGCAGGTCTACCGGCGGAGTGCCCCACGAGCAGTTCTTC; CDR3: CASRSTGGVPHEQFF
V: TRBV7-8; D: TRBD2; size: few; J: TRBJ2-1; DNA: TGTGCCAGCAGCTTACCGGGAGGTCCCGATACCGAGTATCAGTTCTTC; CDR3: CASSLPGGPDTEYQFF
V: TRBV11-3; D: -; size: -; J: TRBJ2-3; DNA: TGTGCCAGCAGCGCGGTCCTGACAGATACGCAGTATTTT; CDR3: CASSAVLTDTQYF
V: TRBV11-2; D: -; size: many; J: TRBJ2-7; DNA: TGTGCCAGCAGCTCCAACCTCTACGAGCAGTACTTC; CDR3: CASSSNLYEQYF
V: TRBV24-1; D: -; size: few; J: TRBJ1-6; DNA: TGTGCCACCAGTGATGTCGGCGAACCCCTCCACTTT; CDR3: CATSDVGEPLHF
V: TRBV2; D: -; size: -; J: TRBJ2-1; DNA: TGTGCCAGTAGTATAGTGGGCGGAGCCTACAATGAGCAGTTCTTC; CDR3: CASSIVGGAYNEQFF
V: TRBV9; D: -; size: -; J: TRBJ2-2; DNA: TGTGCCAGCAGCGTAGCGGGGTTCCCAGGGGAGCTGTTTTTT; CDR3: CASSVAGFPGELFF
V: TRBV7-2; D: -; size: -; J: TRBJ1-4; DNA: TGTGCCAGCAGCTTAATGGAAGGGGGGCACAGGGAAAAACTGTTTTTT; CDR3: CASSLMEGGHREKLFF
V: TRBV29-1; D: -; size: -; J: TRBJ2-7; DNA: TGCAGCATTACTCGAGGCTACGAGCAGTACTTC; CDR3: CSITRGYEQYF
V: TRBV7-8; D: -; size: -; J: TRBJ2-3; DNA: TGTGCCAGCAGCTTAGGGGGCACTGATACGAAGTATTTT; CDR3: CASSLGGTDTKYF
V: TRBV7-2; D: -; size: -; J: TRBJ1-5; DNA: TGTGCCAGCAGCTCCAGGTGTGCTGAAGAGCAGTTCTTCTTT; CDR3: CASSSRCAEEQFFF
V: TRBV7-3; D: -; size: -; J: TRBJ2-5; DNA: TGTGCCGTCCTCTGGGGGGCGGAGACCCAGTACTTC; CDR3: CAVLWGAETQYF
V: TRBV7-6; D: -; size: -; J: TRBJ2-3; DNA: TGTGCCAGCAGCTACGCATTAGGGGATGTCGAGCAGTACTTT; CDR3: CASSYALGDVEQYF
V: TRBV9; D: TRBD2; size: -; J: TRBJ2-2; DNA: TGTGCCAGCAGCTTACGGGGGGGCACGGGGGAGCTGGTTTTT; CDR3: CASSLRGGTGELVF
V: TRBV19; D: TRBD2; size: -; J: TRBJ2-1; DNA: TGTGCCAGTAGTATTACTAGCGGTGCCAATGAGCAGTTCTTC; CDR3: CASSITSGANEQFF
V: TRBV7-9; D: -; size: once; J: TRBJ2-5; DNA: TGTGCCACCAGCAGAGTCGGCAGCGAAGAGACCCAGTACTTC; CDR3: CATSRVGSEETQYF
V: TRBV19; D: -; size: -; J: TRBJ1-5; DNA: TGTGCCAGCAGCTTAGCGGGAGGAGCCTATAAGCAGCATTTT; CDR3: CASSLAGGAYKQHF
V: TRBV11-1; D: -; size: -; J: TRBJ2-5; DNA: TGTGCCACCAGCTTAGGCATGACACAAGAGACCCAGTACTTC; CDR3: CATSLGMTQETQYF
V: TRBV7-2; D: -; size: -; J: TRBJ2-5; DNA: TGTGCCAGCAACCCGGGCAGAAGCTCCTACACCCAGTACTTC; CDR3: CASNPGRSSYTQYF
V: TRBV9; D: -; size: -; J: TRBJ2-6; DNA: TGTGCCAGCAGTTCAAGCGGTAGCCTCCAGGCGAACCTCCTGACTTTC; CDR3: CASSSSGSLQANLLTF
V: TRBV7-9; D: TRBD2; size: few; J: TRBJ2-3; DNA: TGTGCCAGCAGCTTTGCAAGAAGCGGGGGGAGCGATGATTTT; CDR3: CASSFARSGGSDDF
V: TRBV2; D: TRBD2; size: -; J: TRBJ2-6; DNA: TGTGCCAGCAGCGTAGCGGGCACCTATACGGCGTACGTCCTGACTTTC; CDR3: CASSVAGTYTAYVLTF
V: TRBV12-3/TRBV12-4; D: -; size: -; J: TRBJ2-5; DNA: TGTGCCAGCACCACGGGGGCGGTCAAAGAGACCCAGTACTTC; CDR3: CASTTGAVKETQYF
V: TRBV7-9; D: -; size: -; J: TRBJ1-1; DNA: -; CDR3: CASSEDPNEQYFGFF
V: TRBV7-2; D: TRBD2; size: -; J: TRBJ2-1; DNA: TGTGCCAGCAGCTTTCAAAGAGGCGGGGGGAACGTCGAGCAGTTCTTC; CDR3: CASSFQRGGGNVEQFF
V: TRBV7-6; D: -; size: -; J: TRBJ1-2; DNA: TGTGCCAGCAGCTTAAACAATGAGCAGCTCGTCGGGCCATACACCTTC; CDR3: CASSLNNEQLVGPYTF
V: TRBV5-6; D: -; size: -; J: TRBJ1-2; DNA: TGTGCCAGCAGCCCCGTTGACGGGATCGAGGATGGCTACACCTTC; CDR3: CASSPVDGIEDGYTF
V: TRBV2; D: -; size: -; J: TRBJ1-5; DNA: -; CDR3: CASGVGSTRTQYFDF
V: TRBV7-8; D: -; size: -; J: TRBJ2-3; DNA: TGTGCCAGCGGCTTCGGGGGAGCTGCTGATAAGTATTTT; CDR3: CASGFGGAADKYF
V: TRBV29-1; D: -; size: -; J: TRBJ1-3; DNA: TGCAGCGTTGTTGGGTCTGGAAACACCATATATTTT; CDR3: CSVVGSGNTIYF
V: TRBV19; D: TRBD1; size: -; J: TRBJ1-5; DNA: TGTGCCAGTAGTATGGGACAGGGTGATCAGCCCCAGCATTTT; CDR3: CASSMGQGDQPQHF
V: TRBV2; D: -; size: -; J: TRBJ1-1; DNA: -; CDR3: CASRAGGEETQYFGPGF
V: TRBV19; D: -; size: once; J: TRBJ1-1; DNA: TGTGCCAGTAGTATAGCTATCGCAGCCTACAATGAACCTTTCTTT; CDR3: CASSIAIAAYNEPFF
V: TRBV9; D: TRBD1; size: -; J: TRBJ2-7; DNA: TGTGCCAGCAGCTCGTTAGCGACAGGGACCTACGTGGAGTACTTC; CDR3: CASSSLATGTYVEYF
V: TRBV2; D: TRBD1; size: once; J: TRBJ1-5; DNA: TGTGCCAGCAGGTTAGAGGCAGGGGGTCCGCCCCAGCATTTT; CDR3: CASRLEAGGPPQHF
V: TRBV7-3; D: -; size: -; J: TRBJ2-5; DNA: TGTGCCAGCAGAAGACACGCCAACGCCGTTGAACAGTACTTC; CDR3: CASRRHANAVEQYF
V: TRBV10-3; D: -; size: -; J: TRBJ2-7; DNA: TGTGCCATCAGCTCCGGGCCAACCTTCGCGGCCTACGAGCAGTACTTC; CDR3: CAISSGPTFAAYEQYF
V: TRBV20-1; D: -; size: -; J: TRBJ2-2; DNA: TGCAGTGCTAGACCCACCGACAGGGACTTGTTTTTT; CDR3: CSARPTDRDLFF
V: TRBV6-5; D: TRBD2; size: -; J: TRBJ2-1; DNA: TGTGCCAGCAAGACTATGGCTAGCGGGAGGGAATACAATGAGCAGTTCTTC; CDR3: CASKTMASGREYNEQFF
V: TRBV7-3; D: -; size: -; J: TRBJ2-3; DNA: TGTGCCAGCGGGGACGCGGGCAGTGATACGAAGTATTTT; CDR3: CASGDAGSDTKYF
V: TRBV11-1; D: -; size: -; J: TRBJ2-3; DNA: TGTGCCAGCAGCTTAGAAGAGGATACGCAGTATTTT; CDR3: CASSLEEDTQYF
V: TRBV10-3; D: -; size: -; J: TRBJ2-7; DNA: TGTGCCATCAAAGGCGAAAGGACACCCTACGAGCAGTACTTC; CDR3: CAIKGERTPYEQYF
V: TRBV7-9; D: TRBD2; size: few; J: TRBJ2-6; DNA: TGTGCCAGCACCTTAGGGAGGGTCCGGTGTGGGGCCAACGTCCTGACTTTC; CDR3: CASTLGRVRCGANVLTF
V: TRBV7-9; D: TRBD2; size: -; J: TRBJ2-3; DNA: TGTGCCAGCAGCTTTCAAAGAAGCGGGGAGAGGCATTATTTT; CDR3: CASSFQRSGERHYF
V: TRBV10-3; D: -; size: -; J: TRBJ2-2; DNA: TGTGCCATCAGTGAGTTGGCCGGGGAGCTGTTTTTT; CDR3: CAISELAGELFF
V: TRBV11-3; D: -; size: -; J: TRBJ2-3; DNA: TGTGCCAGCAGCCCCCGACGGGGGAGGATAGATACGCAGTATTTT; CDR3: CASSPRRGRIDTQYF
V: TRBV15; D: TRBD1; size: -; J: TRBJ2-7; DNA: TGTGCCACCAGCGGGGACAGTACCTACGAGCAGTACTTC; CDR3: CATSGDSTYEQYF
V: TRBV7-8; D: -; size: -; J: TRBJ2-3; DNA: TGTGCCAGCAGCTTAGCGGGTGGTCCCGAGCCGCAGTATTTT; CDR3: CASSLAGGPEPQYF
V: TRBV29-1; D: TRBD2; size: -; J: TRBJ2-1; DNA: TGCAGCGTTGATTGGGGGGGCTCCTACAATGAGCAGTTCTTC; CDR3: CSVDWGGSYNEQFF
V: TRBV7-9; D: TRBD1; size: -; J: TRBJ1-6; DNA: TGTGCCAGCAGCCAGGGGGGCGGAAACGGTCAGGATGAGCTCCACTTT; CDR3: CASSQGGGNGQDELHF
V: TRBV7-9; D: TRBD2; size: -; J: TRBJ2-5; DNA: TGTGCCAGCAGCTTGTCGCGGGGGGGAACAAGAGACCCATTC; CDR3: CASSLSRGGTRDPF
V: TRBV7-8; D: -; size: -; J: TRBJ2-1; DNA: TGTGCCAGCAGCCTCGGGACAAATTCCTACAATGAGCAGTTCTTC; CDR3: CASSLGTNSYNEQFF